This T cell receptor beta chain appears in the sequencing data of a study of response to subunit inactivated influenza vaccine. CDR1 is SEHNR, CDR2 FQNEAQ, per germline (reference sequence). The CDR3 contains 14 residues. V was clipped by 5 bases and J by 6 bases; unmatched bases: 7. TCRdb re-called the RT-PCR reads with MiXCR, one entry per CDR3 protein. The sample has around 850,000 distinct CDR3 sequences, less than 20% seen once. The V and J genes are TRBV7-9 and TRBJ2-1, with 7 bases fitting TRBD1. The TCR was taken from a man in his forties or fifties who received an inactivated influenza vaccine. The specimen comprised PBMCs from blood, sampled 5 days after vaccination. In DNA form, the CDR3 reads TGTGCCAGCAGCCCGAGACAGGGTAGCAATGAGCAGTTCTTC. Its translation: CASSPRQGSNEQFF.